This paragraph reports one TCR beta chain. The data derive from a study of Ad26.COV2.S vaccination and SARS-CoV-2 variants. Profiled with immunoSEQ multiplex PCR; TCRdb holds only in-frame clones, not every one. This table holds around 450,000 clones, roughly 89% found once. The CDR3 is 14 amino acids. Germline V gene sequence: CDR1 MDHEN, CDR2 SYDVKM. The V end was cut by 4 bases, the J end by 4 bases, with 11 bases between. Described treatment: some 20 received Ad26.COV2.S at low or high dose, single or two shots; about five received placebo; per-sample allocation not given. Day 63 after the first vaccine or placebo injection was the time point for sampling. The individual, an adult aged 18-55 years, was a donor in Boston.

The rearrangement links TRBV28 to TRBJ2-4; tentatively, D is TRBD2 (6 bases). The sequence derives from a person between 18 and 59 years old who received the Ad26.COV2.S COVID-19 vaccine or a placebo. The source was peripheral blood, collected in a trial of Ad26.COV2.S vaccine versus placebo. The CDR3 reads CASSSAGTKNIQYF. DNA of the CDR3: TGTGCCAGCAGTTCAGCGGGTACTAAAAACATTCAGTACTTC.